A selection of T cell receptor beta chains follows, all from one sample in a study of identical twins. One entry per CDR3 protein, called by TCRdb with MiXCR from the 5' RACE reads. The data hold hundreds of thousands of distinct CDR3 sequences, with around 12% observed a single time. Another study also made use of these data, one on yellow fever vaccine responses in identical twins.

Source material: PBMCs. The receptors were gathered from a woman aged 18 to 35 in good health. Each CDR3 is given with its conserved first and last residue. A D gene is named only where the DNA matches it firmly. Some rows mark clone size as missing; the rest say once, few, many or name a class of expanded clone.

size,D,V,J,DNA,CDR3
few,.,TRBV6-9,TRBJ2-5,TGTGCCAGCAGAGACGACAGGCGTCAAGAGACCCAGTACTTC,CASRDDRRQETQYF
.,.,TRBV7-8,TRBJ2-1,TGTGCCAGCAGCCTCACAGGGACCCATGAGCAGTTCTTC,CASSLTGTHEQFF
.,TRBD1,TRBV6-2/TRBV6-3,TRBJ2-6,TGTGCCAGCAGTAAGGACAGGGGTAAAACTGGGGCCAACGTCCTGACTTTC,CASSKDRGKTGANVLTF
few,.,TRBV20-1,TRBJ2-1,TGCAGTGCTAGTGTGCGGGCCGACAATGAGCAGTTCTTC,CSASVRADNEQFF
few,TRBD2,TRBV3-1,TRBJ2-7,TGTGCCAGCAGCCCCTGGATAGCGGGAGAATACGAGCAGTACTTC,CASSPWIAGEYEQYF
.,.,TRBV12-3/TRBV12-4,TRBJ1-2,TGTGCCAGCAGTTTCAACCAGGGGATGGGTAACTATGGCTACACCTTC,CASSFNQGMGNYGYTF
.,.,TRBV29-1,TRBJ2-1,TGCAGCGTCCTAACGCCCCAGGGATCCAGTTACAATGAGCAGTTCTTC,CSVLTPQGSSYNEQFF
.,.,TRBV12-3/TRBV12-4,TRBJ2-5,TGTGCCAGCAGTTCCTTGGTTCTAGCTGAGACCCAGTACTTC,CASSSLVLAETQYF
many,TRBD2,TRBV12-3/TRBV12-4,TRBJ2-1,TGTGCCAGCAGTACCGAATTAGCGGGAAGCTCCTACAATGAGCAGTTCTTC,CASSTELAGSSYNEQFF
few,.,TRBV27,TRBJ1-4,TGTGCCAGCAGGAGGGAAGGAGGGGCTAATGAAAAACTGTTTTTT,CASRREGGANEKLFF
many,.,TRBV12-3/TRBV12-4,TRBJ1-5,TGTGCCACCGCGGCGGCGGGCAATCAGCCCCAGCATTTT,CATAAAGNQPQHF
few,TRBD2,TRBV5-1,TRBJ2-1,TGCGCCAGCAGCTCCCTAGGTAGCGGGGGCTACAATGAGCAGTTCTTC,CASSSLGSGGYNEQFF
few,TRBD2,TRBV5-1,TRBJ2-1,TGCGCCAGCAGCTTAACTAGCGGGGGGGCCGGCGAGCAGTTCTTC,CASSLTSGGAGEQFF
few,.,TRBV19,TRBJ2-1,TGTGCCAGTAGTCCCCCGATTTCGGTTGAGCAGTTCTTC,CASSPPISVEQFF
.,TRBD2,TRBV27,TRBJ2-3,TGTGCCAGCAGACGAAAGACTAGCGGGATGGGGACAGATACGCAGTATTTT,CASRRKTSGMGTDTQYF
.,TRBD2,TRBV5-1,TRBJ2-1,TGCGCCAGCAGCTTCACGCAGCGGGGGCACAATGAGCAGTTCTTC,CASSFTQRGHNEQFF
many,TRBD1,TRBV4-1,TRBJ1-2,TGCGCCAGCAGTTCCGGACAGGGGACTCTCATTCCTCACTATGGCTACACCTTC,CASSSGQGTLIPHYGYTF
.,.,TRBV12-3/TRBV12-4,TRBJ2-5,TGTGCCAGCAGTTTGCGGCGGCGCCCCCAAGAGACCCAGTACTTC,CASSLRRRPQETQYF
.,.,TRBV6-1,TRBJ2-1,TGTGCCAGTTTTGATGGACCGGGGGAGCAGTTCTTC,CASFDGPGEQFF
few,.,TRBV2,TRBJ2-7,TGTGCCAGCAGTGAGTTGCAGGAGCCCTACGAGCAGTACTTC,CASSELQEPYEQYF